A single sample is the source of the 23 T cell receptor beta chains below, sequenced in a study of shared clonotypes between healthy human individuals. CD45RO-negative, CCR7-selected cells formed the naive CD8 fraction, which excluded terminally differentiated effector memory CD45RA+ cells. Sequencing used immunoSEQ multiplex PCR; TCRdb keeps in-frame clones, though not all of them. The sample includes around 600,000 clones, 98% of them seen just once. Input material: naive CD8+ T cells sorted from blood. All receptors come from a man younger than 40 in good health.

The chain uses TRBV5-8 and TRBJ2-7, with D uncertain. Germline CDR1 SGHTS, CDR2 YDEGEE. V lost 4 bases and J lost 1, with 6 bases in between. This CDR3 region has 12 residues. The CDR3 spells CASSLASYEQYF. The CDR3 bases are TGTGCCAGCAGCCTCGCGTCCTACGAGCAGTACTTC. Full variable domain (missing parts from reference TRBV5-8 and TRBJ2-7): EAGVTQSPTHLIKTRGQQATLRCSPISGHTSVYWYQQALGLGLQFLLWYDEGEERNRGNFPPRFSGRQFPNYSSELNVNALELEDSALYLCASSLASYEQYFGPGTRLTVT.

The genes are TRBV7-2 and TRBJ2-5; D not certain. The CDR3 loop spans 10 amino acids. The V gene lost 5 bases and the J gene lost 5 bases, with 3 bases spanning the gap. Germline lookup yields CDR1 SGHTA and CDR2 FQGNSA. The CDR3 spells CASSSETQYF. DNA of the CDR3: TGTGCCAGCAGCAGCGAGACCCAGTACTTC.

This chain uses TRBV11-2 with TRBJ2-7; tentatively, D is TRBD1 (5 bases). The CDR3 has 15 residues. Germline values: CDR1 SGHAT, CDR2 FQNNGV. V lost 4 bases to trimming and J lost 4 bases, with 17 bases between them. The CDR3, as DNA: TGTGCCAGCAGCTCGACAGAAACGTACGTTTACGAGCAGTACTTC. The encoded protein is CASSSTETYVYEQYF.

The CDR3 loop is CASSQVRGLSYEQYF. In DNA form, the CDR3 reads TGCGCCAGCAGCCAAGTACGCGGGCTCTCCTACGAGCAGTACTTC. The V call is TRBV4-3, the J call TRBJ2-7; D is perhaps TRBD2 (5 bases). This CDR3 contains 15 residues. V shed 1 base and J shed 0 bases, with 10 bases lying between them. Germline assignment: CDR1 LGHNA and CDR2 YSLEER.

The genes are TRBV5-8 and TRBJ1-2; 7 bases fit TRBD1. Trimming took 6 bases from V and 6 from J; bases not matched to a gene: 8. CDR3 size: 13 residues. CDR1 and CDR2 from the germline V gene are SGHTS and YDEGEE. CDR3 in amino acids: CASTRGFDNGYTF. The CDR3 nucleotides are TGTGCCAGCACCAGGGGGTTCGACAATGGCTACACCTTC.

J is TRBJ2-7 and V is TRBV5-6; no clear D. Germline assignment: CDR1 SGHDT and CDR2 YYEEEE. This CDR3 has 14 residues. Trimming took 1 base from V and 4 from J, leaving 12 bases between them. The CDR3 sequence: CASSLSAGRYEQYF. The CDR3 DNA is TGTGCCAGCAGCTTGTCTGCAGGACGGTACGAGCAGTACTTC. Together with reference TRBV5-6 and TRBJ2-7, the CDR3 gives the full variable domain: DAGVTQSPTHLIKTRGQQVTLRCSPKSGHDTVSWYQQALGQGPQFIFQYYEEEERQRGNFPDRFSGHQFPNYSSELNVNALLLGDSALYLCASSLSAGRYEQYFGPGTRLTVT.

The chain carries TRBV7-9 and TRBJ2-6, with D possibly matching TRBD1 (6 bases). Between the trimmed V and J ends, which lost 2 bases and 0 bases, there was a span of 17 bases. This CDR3 is 19 amino acids long. CDR1 SEHNR and CDR2 FQNEAQ come from the germline V gene (reference sequence). CDR3 DNA: TGTGCCAGCAGCTTATCTCTCCGGGACACCACCTCTGGGGCCAACGTCCTGACTTTC. Amino acid sequence: CASSLSLRDTTSGANVLTF.

CDR3 sequence reads: CASSAGPVHEQYF. In nucleotides, the CDR3 is TGTGCCAGCAGTGCCGGACCCGTACACGAGCAGTACTTC. This rearrangement joins TRBV27 to TRBJ2-7; no reliable D call. CDR1 and CDR2 (germline): MNHEY, SMNVEV (reference sequence). The germline V and J ends were trimmed by 5 bases and 5 bases, with 13 bases remaining between them. The CDR3 consists of 13 residues.

The rearrangement joins TRBV7-6 to TRBJ1-1; possibly TRBD1 for D (5 bases). Trimming stripped 5 bases from V and 1 base from J, with 14 bases between. The CDR3 consists of 15 residues. The germline V gene encodes CDR1 SGHVS and CDR2 FNYEAQ. The CDR3 bases are TGTGCCAGCAGCGCAGAGGGACGTGGGAACACTGAAGCTTTCTTT. Its protein product is CASSAEGRGNTEAFF.

In nucleotides, the CDR3 is TGTGCCAGCAGTGGCCTAGGCTATTCGGAGACCCAGTACTTC. As protein: CASSGLGYSETQYF. This rearrangement joins TRBV27 to TRBJ2-5; the D is unclear. Germline V lookup: CDR1 MNHEY, CDR2 SMNVEV (reference sequence). V was clipped by 5 bases and J by 5 bases, with 15 bases between them. The CDR3 covers 14 residues.

The V and J genes are TRBV6-1 and TRBJ2-1, with 8 bases identical to TRBD1. In germline, CDR1 is MNHNS, CDR2 SASEGT. V was pared by 2 bases and J by 3 bases, with 3 bases of the junction left unmatched. CDR3 size: 15 residues. CDR3 sequence: CASSELGQGYNEQFF. DNA of the CDR3: TGTGCCAGCAGTGAATTAGGACAGGGCTACAATGAGCAGTTCTTC.

V is TRBV10-1 and J is TRBJ2-3; D is possibly TRBD1 (5 bases). V lost 0 bases and J 4 bases, leaving 5 bases between the germline ends. Germline assignment: CDR1 WNHNN and CDR2 SYGVQD (reference sequence). The CDR3 spans 13 residues. CDR3 bases: TGCGCCAGCAGTGAGTCGGGGCCAGATACGCAGTATTTT. Its protein is CASSESGPDTQYF.

The gene calls are TRBV5-6 and TRBJ2-3; D might be TRBD1 (6 bases). V was trimmed by 3 bases and J by 4 bases, leaving 21 bases between them. CDR1 and CDR2 from the germline V gene are SGHDT and YYEEEE. The CDR3 is 17 residues long. This CDR3 reads CASSSRKGYQGPDTQYF. CDR3 nucleotides: TGTGCCAGCAGCTCCCGGAAGGGCTACCAGGGGCCAGATACGCAGTATTTT.

The rearrangement joins TRBV7-2 to TRBJ2-7, with TRBD2 identical over 11 bases. Germline V CDR1 and CDR2: SGHTA, FQGNSA. With V trimmed by 2 bases and J by 1 base, 13 bases remained unmatched. This CDR3 is built from 19 residues. The CDR3 loop is CASSLILAGAPRRSYEQYF. Here the CDR3 DNA reads TGTGCCAGCAGCTTAATACTAGCGGGAGCCCCTCGAAGATCCTACGAGCAGTACTTC.

The chain uses TRBV27 and TRBJ2-3, with TRBD2 matching 8 bases. The CDR3 length is 16 residues. With V trimmed by 0 bases and J by 3 bases, 5 bases remained unmatched. From germline, CDR1 is MNHEY and CDR2 SMNVEV (reference sequence). The CDR3 loop is CASSLSAGGWTDTQYF. The CDR3 DNA follows: TGTGCCAGCAGTTTATCTGCGGGAGGTTGGACAGATACGCAGTATTTT.

The rearrangement joins TRBV6-5 to TRBJ2-7; 7 nucleotides agree with TRBD1. The trim removed 4 bases at V and 5 bases at J, leaving 11 bases unmatched. This CDR3 is 15 amino acids long. Germline-derived CDR1 and CDR2 are MNHEY and SVGAGI. CDR3 in DNA: TGTGCCAGCAGTTCTCCCTCGACAGGGTACCACGAGCAGTACTTC. Translation: CASSSPSTGYHEQYF.

V usage is TRBV7-8 and J usage is TRBJ1-4; D not resolved. CDR3 length equals 14 residues. The germline CDR1 and CDR2 sequences are SGHVS and FQNEAQ. V was cut by 5 bases and J by 3 bases, with 10 bases left in between. Here the CDR3 DNA reads TGTGCCAGCAGCCTTCAGGACTCTAATGAAAAACTGTTTTTT. It encodes CASSLQDSNEKLFF.

The chain combines TRBV27 with TRBJ2-5; D is undetermined. The CDR3 has 16 amino acids. Trimming took off 2 bases at V and 3 bases at J, with 16 bases between the two ends. Germline loops: CDR1 MNHEY, CDR2 SMNVEV (reference sequence). This chain's CDR3 is CASSLSPGRLKETQYF. The CDR3 region has the DNA TGTGCCAGCAGTTTAAGTCCCGGCCGATTGAAAGAGACCCAGTACTTC.

The genes are TRBV7-9 and TRBJ1-1, with D perhaps matching TRBD1 (5 bases). This CDR3 region has 15 residues. CDR1 and CDR2 from the germline V gene are SEHNR and FQNEAQ (reference sequence). V lost 6 bases and J lost 0, with 14 bases in between. CDR3 DNA sequence: TGTGCCAGCAGACTAACTGGGGGGGTGAACACTGAAGCTTTCTTT. Translating it yields CASRLTGGVNTEAFF.

The rearrangement links TRBV5-6 to TRBJ2-1, with 10 bases aligning to TRBD1. The CDR3 consists of 17 residues. Germline-derived CDR1 and CDR2 are SGHDT and YYEEEE. Germline trimming cut 4 bases from V and 5 bases from J; bases unmatched to any gene: 12. The CDR3 DNA follows: TGTGCCAGCAGCCCGATAGACAGGGGGCGCTTAAACAATGAGCAGTTCTTC. Translated: CASSPIDRGRLNNEQFF.

The table lists this clone with a count of one. The CDR3 bases are TGTGCCAGCAGTTTCCGAAGCCTAGCGGGGACCTACGAGCAGTACTTC. It translates to CASSFRSLAGTYEQYF. The chain has TRBV27 and TRBJ2-7; 9 bases align to TRBD2. Per germline, CDR1 MNHEY and CDR2 SMNVEV (reference sequence). The CDR3 is 16 amino acids. The J segment lost 2 bases and the V segment lost 3 bases, leaving 8 bases of the junction unmatched.

V and J are TRBV20-1 and TRBJ2-7; TRBD2 is a possible D gene (5 bases). The germline V gene encodes CDR1 DFQATT and CDR2 SNEGSKA (reference sequence). The CDR3 is 11 amino acids. Trimming stripped 4 bases from V and 5 bases from J, with 9 bases between. CDR3 nucleotide sequence: TGCAGTGCTAACGCGGAGGACGAGCAGTACTTC. It specifies CSANAEDEQYF.

This chain joins TRBV7-7 and TRBJ2-2; D is possibly TRBD1 (5 bases). V was shortened by 4 bases and J by 9 bases, with 12 bases between the two germline ends. The CDR3 length is 13 residues. Germline-derived CDR1 and CDR2 are SSHAT and FNYEAQ (reference sequence). The CDR3 DNA follows: TGTGCCAGCAGCTCTCCAGGGTCCCGGGAGCTGTTTTTT. It yields the protein CASSSPGSRELFF.